Below, 31 T cell receptor beta chains from the same sample are listed, as sequenced in a study of cytomegalovirus exposure and HLA in healthy donors. TCRdb's copy holds only in-frame clones and misses some; the assay was immunoSEQ multiplex PCR. The table lists about 140,000 clones, about 86% of them singletons. Sequencing input: PBMCs. The receptors derive from a man between 18 and 35 years old in good health and CMV-seronegative.

The V call is TRBV5-1, the J call TRBJ2-1; the D is unclear. This CDR3 is built from 15 residues. Trimming took off 0 bases at V and 0 bases at J, with 7 bases between the two ends. Germline values: CDR1 SGHRS, CDR2 YFSETQ. CDR3 loop: CASSLGPSSYNEQFF. The CDR3 DNA reads TGCGCCAGCAGCTTGGGTCCCAGCTCCTACAATGAGCAGTTCTTC.

The chain uses TRBV11-2 and TRBJ1-2, with a possible D match to TRBD1 (5 bases). Germline CDR1 reads SGHAT; CDR2 reads FQNNGV. This CDR3 is 17 amino acids long. V was pared by 5 bases and J by 7 bases, with 26 bases between. CDR3 loop: CASSPAHYNRGNSGYTF. The CDR3 DNA follows: TGTGCCAGCAGCCCCGCGCACTACAATAGGGGAAATAGTGGCTACACCTTC.

This chain joins TRBV6-5 and TRBJ2-1; no firm D call. Trimming removed 2 bases from V and 0 bases from J, with 5 bases in between. The CDR3 loop spans 14 amino acids. Germline CDR1 and CDR2: MNHEY and SVGAGI. The DNA of the CDR3 is TGTGCCAGCAGTTACGGCCGCTCCTACAATGAGCAGTTCTTC. It specifies CASSYGRSYNEQFF.

The genes are TRBV27 and TRBJ1-5, with TRBD1 as a possible D gene (6 bases). Trimming took 3 bases from V and 5 from J, leaving 11 bases between them. CDR3 length: 14 amino acids. The germline CDR1 and CDR2 sequences are MNHEY and SMNVEV (reference sequence). The CDR3 DNA sequence: TGTGCCAGCAGTTTTAACAGGGCCGATCAGCCCCAGCATTTT. Its protein is CASSFNRADQPQHF.

This chain joins TRBV2 and TRBJ1-1; no reliable D call. The CDR3 is 14 residues long. V lost 6 bases to trimming and J lost 0 bases, with 11 bases between them. Germline V CDR1 and CDR2: SNHLY, FYNNEI. This CDR3 is CASRTTVMNTEAFF. CDR3 DNA sequence: TGTGCCAGCAGAACTACGGTTATGAACACTGAAGCTTTCTTT.

This chain uses TRBV28 with TRBJ2-7; weak D call: TRBD2 (6 bases). With 6 bases removed from V and 7 bases from J, the gap between germline ends came to 19 bases. Germline CDR1 reads MDHEN; CDR2 reads SYDVKM. The CDR3 is 14 amino acids. This CDR3 is CASRARDSIREQYF. The CDR3 DNA reads as TGTGCCAGCAGAGCCCGGGACTCGATTAGGGAGCAGTACTTC.

The chain carries TRBV28 and TRBJ2-7; the match to TRBD1 covers 9 bases. CDR1 and CDR2 from the germline V gene are MDHEN and SYDVKM. The CDR3 is made up of 14 amino acids. J gave up 5 bases and V 5 bases, and 7 bases lay outside the gene matches. For the CDR3, the DNA is TGTGCCAGCAGTCTACTACAGGGGGCTGACGAGCAGTACTTC. This codes for CASSLLQGADEQYF.

This chain links TRBV6-1 with TRBJ2-3, with TRBD1 as a possible D gene (6 bases). The CDR3 loop spans 14 amino acids. The germline V gene encodes CDR1 MNHNS and CDR2 SASEGT. The ends were cut back, 3 bases at V and 3 bases at J, with 10 bases in the middle. CDR3 region: CASSDRGFTDTQYF. CDR3 DNA: TGTGCCAGCAGTGATAGGGGGTTTACAGATACGCAGTATTTT.

The chain joins TRBV28 to TRBJ1-1; D is possibly TRBD1 (6 bases). Germline lookup yields CDR1 MDHEN and CDR2 SYDVKM. The CDR3 is made up of 14 amino acids. V gave up 7 bases and J gave up 3 bases, with 15 bases separating them. The CDR3 sequence is CASNMDSLDTEAFF. The DNA of the CDR3 is TGTGCCAGCAACATGGACAGTCTCGACACTGAAGCTTTCTTT.

This chain connects TRBV5-1 to TRBJ2-6; D not certain. In germline, CDR1 is SGHRS, CDR2 YFSETQ. This CDR3 comprises 17 residues. Trimming removed 1 base at V and 0 bases at J, with 11 bases between. The CDR3 sequence is CASSLRVMSSGANVLTF. The CDR3 DNA reads as TGCGCCAGCAGCTTGCGGGTGATGAGCTCTGGGGCCAACGTCCTGACTTTC.

V gene TRBV11-2 combines with J gene TRBJ2-1; D may be TRBD1 (6 bases). V lost 1 base and J 8 bases, leaving 15 bases between the germline ends. Germline V gene lookup returns CDR1 SGHAT and CDR2 FQNNGV. CDR3 size: 15 residues. The CDR3 reads CASSLGGQMLDEQFF. The CDR3 DNA sequence: TGTGCCAGCAGCTTAGGGGGACAAATGTTAGATGAGCAGTTCTTC.

The genes are TRBV11-2 and TRBJ2-1; 8 bases match TRBD2. V was pared by 5 bases and J by 0 bases, with 12 bases of the junction left unmatched. CDR3 length: 18 residues. Germline V gene lookup returns CDR1 SGHAT and CDR2 FQNNGV. The CDR3, as DNA: TGTGCCAGCAGCACTAGACAAGCGGGGGCCCTCTCCTACAATGAGCAGTTCTTC. It encodes CASSTRQAGALSYNEQFF. The full variable domain, with the rest looked up from reference TRBV11-2 and TRBJ2-1, is EAGVAQSPRYKIIEKRQSVAFWCNPISGHATLYWYQQILGQGPKLLIQFQNNGVVDDSQLPKDRFSAERLKGVDSTLKIQPAKLEDSAVYLCASSTRQAGALSYNEQFFGPGTRLTVL.

CDR3: CASSLGAQGLAAFF. CDR3 nucleotides: TGTGCCAGCAGCTTAGGAGCTCAGGGGCTAGCAGCTTTCTTT. The chain combines TRBV7-9 with TRBJ1-1; maybe TRBD1 (6 bases). The CDR3 sequence is 14 residues long. Trimming took 1 base from V and 10 from J, leaving 16 bases between them. Germline CDR1 is SEHNR and CDR2 is FQNEAQ (reference sequence).

CDR3: CASRDSDYGYTF. The CDR3, as DNA: TGTGCCAGTAGGGACTCTGACTATGGCTACACCTTC. The chain is built from TRBV19 and TRBJ1-2; no definite D call. Germline CDR1 LNHDA, CDR2 SQIVND (reference sequence). V was cut by 6 bases and J by 3 bases, with 8 bases left in between. The CDR3 runs to 12 residues.

The genes are TRBV18 and TRBJ2-3, with D unresolved. V lost 0 bases and J lost 4, with 8 bases in between. The CDR3 contains 14 residues. The V gene's germline CDR1 is KGHSH and CDR2 LQKENI. In nucleotides, the CDR3 is TGTGCCAGCTCACCACCACAATTTTCAGATACGCAGTATTTT. Encoded protein: CASSPPQFSDTQYF.

The V and J genes are TRBV18 and TRBJ2-2; perhaps TRBD1 as D (6 bases). Per germline, CDR1 KGHSH and CDR2 LQKENI. Trimming cost V 4 bases and J 4 bases, with 16 bases left between them. This CDR3 is built from 16 residues. CDR3 DNA: TGTGCCAGCTCACTCACCGGACAGCCCCTCACCGGGGAGCTGTTTTTT. Translating it yields CASSLTGQPLTGELFF.

The sample holds a few counts of this clone. The V call is TRBV4-1, the J call TRBJ2-1, with TRBD2 identical over 9 bases. CDR1 and CDR2 (germline): MGHRA, YSYEKL. The CDR3 has 18 amino acids. V dropped 0 bases and J dropped 5; count of bases not matched to a gene: 11. In nucleotides, the CDR3 is TGCGCCAGCAGCCAAGAGGTCGGTCCGAGACTAGCGGACAATGAGCAGTTCTTC. Its translation is CASSQEVGPRLADNEQFF.

This clone was detected only once. The chain couples TRBV2 to TRBJ2-5; 9 nucleotides line up with TRBD2. This CDR3 is 16 amino acids long. From germline, CDR1 is SNHLY and CDR2 FYNNEI. Trimming took 2 bases from V and 7 from J; bases not matched to a gene: 11. The chain's CDR3 is CASSERVAGERRTQYF. The CDR3 DNA reads as TGTGCCAGCAGTGAAAGGGTAGCGGGGGAACGGAGGACCCAGTACTTC. Combining the CDR3 with reference TRBV2 and TRBJ2-5 gives the whole variable domain EPEVTQTPSHQVTQMGQEVILRCVPISNHLYFYWYRQILGQKVEFLVSFYNNEISEKSEIFDDQFSVERPDGSNFTLKIRSTKLEDSAMYFCASSERVAGERRTQYFGPGTRLLVL.

The chain has TRBV9 and TRBJ2-3; the D is unclear. The germline V gene has CDR1 SGDLS and CDR2 YYNGEE. The CDR3 length is 12 residues. Deletions cut 3 bases from V and 2 bases from J, with 4 bases between. The CDR3 sequence: CASSAHTDTQYF. CDR3 DNA: TGTGCCAGCAGCGCCCACACAGATACGCAGTATTTT.

This clone was detected only a few times. The chain is built from TRBV27 and TRBJ1-4; no definite D call. The V gene lost 8 bases and the J gene lost 0 bases, with 4 bases spanning the gap. Germline V gene sequence: CDR1 MNHEY, CDR2 SMNVEV (reference sequence). The CDR3 is 12 residues long. CDR3 residues: CASAATNEKLFF. The CDR3 DNA sequence: TGTGCCAGCGCAGCAACTAATGAAAAACTGTTTTTT.

This clone was picked up a small number of times. The chain uses TRBV6-7 and TRBJ1-5, with 7 bases identical to TRBD1. TRBV6-7 is an ORF, with its function uncertain. The CDR3 is 14 residues long. V was pared by 9 bases and J by 2 bases, with 7 bases of the junction left unmatched. CDR3 in DNA: TGTGCCAGACCAGGGGGAAGGGGCAATCAGCCCCAGCATTTT. Translating it yields CARPGGRGNQPQHF.

This clone was counted once. This chain connects TRBV4-2 to TRBJ1-1; 8 nucleotides agree with TRBD1. The CDR3 runs to 16 residues. Germline assignment: CDR1 LGHNA and CDR2 YNFKEQ. The J segment lost 9 bases and the V segment lost 0 bases, leaving 12 bases of the junction unmatched. The CDR3 bases are TGTGCCAGCAGCCAAGAATCGGTCAGGGGGCGCGGGAAAGCTTTCTTT. Its protein is CASSQESVRGRGKAFF.

The rearrangement uses TRBV2 and TRBJ2-1, with TRBD2 matching 11 bases. Germline assignment: CDR1 SNHLY and CDR2 FYNNEI. CDR3 size: 14 residues. Germline trimming cut 8 bases from V and 7 bases from J; bases unmatched to any gene: 7. CDR3 amino acids: CASGASGRSNEQFF. The CDR3 region has the DNA TGTGCCAGCGGCGCTAGCGGGAGGTCTAATGAGCAGTTCTTC.

This chain connects TRBV27 to TRBJ2-7; 11 bases fit TRBD2. The CDR3 spans 17 residues. CDR1 and CDR2 (germline): MNHEY, SMNVEV (reference sequence). The junction had 15 bases not matched to a gene; V was cut back by 5 bases and J by 6 bases. CDR3 sequence (DNA): TGTGCCAGCAGTCCGCCCCTAGCGGGAGGCACTGTTTTCGAGCAGTACTTC. It translates to CASSPPLAGGTVFEQYF.

The chain couples TRBV5-1 to TRBJ2-7, with 12 bases aligning to TRBD2. This CDR3 region has 13 residues. The V and J ends lost 7 bases and 7 bases, in that order; junction bases with no gene match: 6. Germline V gives CDR1 SGHRS, CDR2 YFSETQ. CDR3 coding DNA: TGCGCCAGCGGACTAGCGGGACCTACGGAGCAGTACTTC. Translation: CASGLAGPTEQYF. Together with reference TRBV5-1 and TRBJ2-7, the CDR3 gives the full variable domain: KAGVTQTPRYLIKTRGQQVTLSCSPISGHRSVSWYQQTPGQGLQFLFEYFSETQRNKGNFPGRFSGRQFSNSRSEMNVSTLELGDSALYLCASGLAGPTEQYFGPGTRLTVT.

The gene calls are TRBV9 and TRBJ2-1; D might be TRBD1 (5 bases). The CDR3 loop spans 12 amino acids. The V gene lost 4 bases and the J gene lost 9 bases, with 11 bases spanning the gap. CDR1 SGDLS and CDR2 YYNGEE come from the germline V gene. The CDR3 sequence is CASSPREGEQFF. The CDR3 DNA sequence: TGTGCCAGCAGCCCCAGGGAAGGTGAGCAGTTCTTC. Based on the CDR3 plus reference TRBV9 and TRBJ2-1, the full variable domain is DSGVTQTPKHLITATGQRVTLRCSPRSGDLSVYWYQQSLDQGLQFLIQYYNGEERAKGNILERFSAQQFPDLHSELNLSSLELGDSALYFCASSPREGEQFFGPGTRLTVL.

The chain is built from TRBV27 and TRBJ2-1; 8 positions agree with TRBD1. Germline lookup yields CDR1 MNHEY and CDR2 SMNVEV (reference sequence). The V segment lost 4 bases and the J segment 5 bases; nucleotides outside the gene matches: 10. This CDR3 spans 16 amino acids. CDR3 sequence (DNA): TGTGCCAGCAGTTGGCAGGGGGCGGCTGCCCACAATGAGCAGTTCTTC. This translates into CASSWQGAAAHNEQFF.

J is TRBJ2-7 and V is TRBV22-1; the table's D call TRBD1 went unverified against the DNA. TRBV22-1 is termed a pseudogene. The CDR3 sequence is 13 residues long. The CDR3 sequence: CPGSAPVNRQIYF. CDR3 sequence (DNA): TGTCCTGGGAGCGCACCCGTCAACAGGCAGATTTACTTC.

CDR3 loop: CASSPTGRYEQYF. CDR3 nucleotides: TGTGCCAGCAGCCCGACAGGAAGGTACGAGCAGTACTTC. The J gene is TRBJ2-7, the V gene TRBV6-5; D is perhaps TRBD1 (6 bases). Trimming pared 6 bases from V and 4 bases from J, leaving 13 bases between. Germline-derived CDR1 and CDR2 are MNHEY and SVGAGI. CDR3 length equals 13 residues.

This sequence joins TRBV27 and TRBJ2-2, with D possibly matching TRBD2 (6 bases). V was shortened by 8 bases and J by 6 bases, with 22 bases between the two germline ends. The germline V gene has CDR1 MNHEY and CDR2 SMNVEV (reference sequence). There are 16 residues in the CDR3. In DNA form, the CDR3 reads TGTGCCAGCTCACTAACCGGGACTCAAGGTCCCGGGGAGCTGTTTTTT. Translated, it gives CASSLTGTQGPGELFF.

The chain uses TRBV30 and TRBJ2-1; 12 nucleotides match TRBD2. The CDR3 extends over 17 amino acids. V was pared by 2 bases and J by 8 bases, with 13 bases of the junction left unmatched. Germline loops: CDR1 GTSNPN, CDR2 SVGIG (reference sequence). CDR3 loop: CAWSPRLAGDFVHEQFF. CDR3 DNA: TGTGCCTGGAGTCCCAGACTAGCGGGAGATTTTGTCCATGAGCAGTTCTTC.